The clone carrying this T cell receptor (beta chain) appeared many times. Stated time point: patch test 3, about 24 weeks after DPC sensitization. The treatment is: therapeutic diphenylcyclopropenone sensitization with weekly scalp DPC. Donors, patients with alopecia ranging from 18 to 70 years old and judged suitable for DPC, provided samples. Individual cDNA molecules received unique molecular identifiers in the library. In TCRdb, the RACE reads were re-called with MiXCR into one record per CDR3 protein. Here the sample spans just under 60,000 distinct CDR3 sequences, about an eighth being singletons. This sample is drawn from a study of human T cells and chemical hapten exposure. About the study: 2% DPC applied to a 2 cm by 2 cm arm area sensitized donors. A mostly female patient group had alopecia areata, totalis or universalis.

Sample: whole blood, taken in connection with sensitization to the hapten diphenylcyclopropenone (DPC). This clonotype was obtained from a man aged 30 to 45 with alopecia areata. Some clones in this sample may be carry-over from other donors' samples.

CDR3: CASTRTPTTNEKLFF. CDR3 nucleotide sequence: TGTGCCAGCACTAGGACACCCACAACTAATGAAAAACTGTTTTTT. This chain joins TRBV27 and TRBJ1-4; D may be TRBD1 (5 bases). V was cut by 7 bases and J by 0 bases, with 12 bases left in between. Germline V lookup: CDR1 MNHEY, CDR2 SMNVEV (reference sequence). The CDR3 is 15 residues long.